This TCR beta chain was retrieved from a study of T cell changes during pregnancy in multiple sclerosis. Generated by immunoSEQ multiplex PCR, the TCRdb table keeps only in-frame clones and is missing some. The sample lists 17,000 or so clones, 95% to 97% occurring once. The CDR3 sequence is 16 residues long. Germline values: CDR1 MDHEN, CDR2 SYDVKM. Trimming at V came to 4 bases and at J to 1 base, leaving 7 bases not matched to a gene. The genes are TRBV28 and TRBJ2-3; 8 positions agree with TRBD1. The sequence came from a female donor with multiple sclerosis, enrolled in a pregnancy study. The material was peripheral blood, obtained in the third trimester of pregnancy. The CDR3 sequence: CASSSRTGKGTDTQYF. In nucleotides, the CDR3 is TGTGCCAGCAGTTCGAGGACAGGGAAGGGCACAGATACGCAGTATTTT.